The 28 T cell receptor beta chains listed next were all sequenced from one sample in a study of patients and donors after allogeneic stem cell transplantation. Each CDR3 protein is one row after TCRdb ran MiXCR on the RT-PCR reads. This table has roughly 940,000 distinct CDR3 sequences, more than 15% appearing once. The specimen was blood, either unsorted or a sorted T cell fraction (not recorded which). These receptors were obtained from a human donor who was either an allogeneic HSCT recipient or a stem cell or donor lymphocyte infusion donor (not recorded which). It is not recorded whose cells these are; they may come from a transplant donor.

This clonotype was picked up a small number of times. The chain links TRBV12-5 to TRBJ2-2; D remains ambiguous. The CDR3 spans 13 residues. V dropped 5 bases and J dropped 2 bases, with 6 bases sitting between them. Germline V gene data show CDR1 as LGHNT and CDR2 as FRNRAP. In DNA form, the CDR3 reads TGTGCTAGTGGTCCATATAACACCGGGGAGCTGTTTTTT. Protein product: CASGPYNTGELFF.

This clonotype was counted between two and nine times. This rearrangement joins TRBV2 to TRBJ2-3; D ambiguous. The CDR3 consists of 12 residues. Germline V gene data show CDR1 as SNHLY and CDR2 as FYNNEI. The germline V and J ends were trimmed by 6 bases and 3 bases, with 7 bases remaining between them. The CDR3 is CASRYQTDTQYF. The DNA of the CDR3 is TGTGCCAGCAGGTACCAGACAGATACGCAGTATTTT. Together with reference TRBV2 and TRBJ2-3, the CDR3 gives the full variable domain: EPEVTQTPSHQVTQMGQEVILRCVPISNHLYFYWYRQILGQKVEFLVSFYNNEISEKSEIFDDQFSVERPDGSNFTLKIRSTKLEDSAMYFCASRYQTDTQYFGPGTRLTVL.

The chain carries TRBV15 and TRBJ2-2; D gene uncertain. Germline V lookup: CDR1 LNHNV, CDR2 YYDKDF (reference sequence). The germline V and J ends were trimmed by 4 bases and 0 bases, with 9 bases remaining between them. This CDR3 has 15 amino acids. The CDR3 DNA follows: TGTGCCACCAGCAAAACGGGCGCGAACACCGGGGAGCTGTTTTTT. This translates into CATSKTGANTGELFF.

This clonotype has just a few counts. The chain has TRBV11-2 and TRBJ2-1; tentative D call: TRBD1 (5 bases). V gave up 6 bases and J gave up 5 bases, with 20 bases separating them. Germline V gene lookup returns CDR1 SGHAT and CDR2 FQNNGV. The CDR3 consists of 16 residues. CDR3: CASSLGAAAVDNEQFF. Here the CDR3 DNA reads TGTGCCAGCAGTCTTGGGGCGGCGGCAGTGGACAATGAGCAGTTCTTC.

V and J are TRBV3-1 and TRBJ2-3; D is uncertain. The germline V gene has CDR1 LGHDT and CDR2 YNNKEL (reference sequence). CDR3 length: 13 residues. V shed 4 bases and J shed 2 bases, with 7 bases lying between them. The CDR3 DNA follows: TGTGCCAGCAGCCCGCCAGACACAGATACGCAGTATTTT. The encoded protein is CASSPPDTDTQYF.

This clonotype was seen a few times. The chain recombines TRBV29-1 with TRBJ1-1; D uncertain. The CDR3 covers 12 residues. CDR1 SQVTM and CDR2 ANQGSEA come from the germline V gene. The V gene lost 4 bases and the J gene lost 1 base, with 7 bases spanning the gap. The CDR3 sequence is CSVARGNTEAFF. CDR3 in DNA: TGCAGCGTTGCCCGGGGGAACACTGAAGCTTTCTTT.

This clonotype was detected only a few times. The chain uses TRBV9 and TRBJ1-1; unclear D gene. CDR1 is SGDLS and CDR2 is YYNGEE in the germline V gene. This CDR3 has 14 amino acids. The ends were cut back, 4 bases at V and 6 bases at J, with 16 bases in the middle. The CDR3 bases are TGTGCCAGCAGCCGTAGATCAGGTCCCTCTGAAGCTTTCTTT. Its translation is CASSRRSGPSEAFF. Supplemented by reference TRBV9 and TRBJ1-1, the full variable domain reads DSGVTQTPKHLITATGQRVTLRCSPRSGDLSVYWYQQSLDQGLQFLIQYYNGEERAKGNILERFSAQQFPDLHSELNLSSLELGDSALYFCASSRRSGPSEAFFGQGTRLTVV.

The chain recombines TRBV15 with TRBJ2-5, with TRBD2 matching over 9 bases. The V segment lost 1 base and the J segment 4 bases; nucleotides outside the gene matches: 7. This CDR3 region has 16 residues. Looked up from germline, CDR1 is LNHNV and CDR2 is YYDKDF (reference sequence). Here the CDR3 reads CATSRAGLAETETQYF. The CDR3 DNA reads TGTGCCACCAGCAGAGCGGGACTAGCTGAGACAGAGACCCAGTACTTC.

This clonotype was recorded many times. The rearrangement uses TRBV11-2 and TRBJ1-2, with D unclear. The V end was cut by 5 bases, the J end by 8 bases, with 18 bases between. The CDR3 loop spans 14 amino acids. Per the germline V gene, CDR1 is SGHAT and CDR2 is FQNNGV. CDR3 sequence (DNA): TGTGCCAGCAGCCCCGTCGGGAGGGAACAGGGCTACACCTTC. This gives the protein CASSPVGREQGYTF.

This clonotype occurred a few times. The chain couples TRBV25-1 to TRBJ2-7; 7 bases are shared with TRBD1. In germline, CDR1 is MGHDK, CDR2 SYGVNS. J was trimmed by 5 bases and V by 4 bases; bases with no gene match: 5. The CDR3 length is 13 residues. Written as DNA, the CDR3 is TGTGCCAGCAGTGTGACAGGGACGCACGAGCAGTACTTC. Amino acids: CASSVTGTHEQYF.

The chain joins TRBV5-7 to TRBJ2-5; D is ambiguous. TRBV5-7 is an ORF; its function is uncertain. V was cut by 1 base and J by 1 base, with 8 bases left in between. The CDR3 contains 14 residues. Here the CDR3 reads CASSLRQIQETQYF. In DNA form, the CDR3 reads TGTGCCAGCAGCTTGAGGCAGATCCAAGAGACCCAGTACTTC.

The chain employs TRBV7-2 and TRBJ2-3; 9 bases align to TRBD1. CDR3 size: 15 residues. V lost 5 bases, J lost 3 bases, and 6 bases stayed unmatched. Germline V CDR1 and CDR2: SGHTA, FQGNSA. The CDR3 sequence is CASSIQQGATDTQYF. CDR3 coding DNA: TGTGCCAGCAGCATACAACAGGGGGCAACAGATACGCAGTATTTT.

The chain couples TRBV28 to TRBJ1-2; no definite D call. V was clipped by 5 bases and J by 4 bases, with 17 bases between them. Germline V lookup: CDR1 MDHEN, CDR2 SYDVKM. This CDR3 is 15 amino acids long. The CDR3 DNA reads as TGTGCCAGCAGTACCCTTAAGGACCGCAGCTATGGCTACACCTTC. This codes for CASSTLKDRSYGYTF.

This clonotype was detected many times. The chain links TRBV12-3 or TRBV12-4 to TRBJ1-1, with TRBD1 matching over 7 bases. The CDR3 contains 14 residues. The V and J ends lost 5 bases and 0 bases, in that order; junction bases with no gene match: 3. CDR3 protein: CASSPGTVNTEAFF. The CDR3 nucleotides read TGTGCCAGCAGTCCCGGGACAGTGAACACTGAAGCTTTCTTT.

The chain employs TRBV20-1 and TRBJ2-3; 9 nucleotides agree with TRBD2. V shed 2 bases, J shed 1 base, and the junction held 13 bases outside the gene matches. The CDR3 length is 18 residues. The germline CDR1 and CDR2 sequences are DFQATT and SNEGSKA (reference sequence). The CDR3 bases are TGCAGTGCTAGAAGCCCCACGCGGGGGGGCCGTGGCACAGATACGCAGTATTTT. Translation gives CSARSPTRGGRGTDTQYF.

The chain combines TRBV20-1 with TRBJ2-1, with TRBD2 matching over 7 bases. The V gene end was trimmed by 6 bases and the J gene end by 5 bases; junction bases not matched to a gene: 7. From germline, CDR1 is DFQATT and CDR2 SNEGSKA (reference sequence). This CDR3 comprises 13 residues. The CDR3: CSALRDYNNEQFF. The CDR3 DNA reads as TGCAGTGCCCTCCGGGACTACAACAATGAGCAGTTCTTC.

The chain has TRBV5-1 and TRBJ1-4, with TRBD1 matching over 7 bases. V was clipped by 4 bases and J by 7 bases; unmatched bases: 13. The CDR3 has 16 residues. Germline loops: CDR1 SGHRS, CDR2 YFSETQ. The CDR3 loop reads CASSRDRNRGREKLFF. In nucleotides, the CDR3 is TGCGCCAGCAGCCGGGACAGAAACCGGGGGCGTGAAAAACTGTTTTTT.

This clonotype appeared a few times. CDR3 protein: CASRSHHGGNNSPLHF. For the CDR3, the DNA is TGTGCCAGCCGATCACACCACGGGGGGAATAATTCACCCCTCCACTTT. This rearrangement joins TRBV12-3 or TRBV12-4 to TRBJ1-6; perhaps TRBD1 as D (5 bases). CDR3 length: 16 amino acids. Trimming removed 8 bases from V and 5 bases from J, with 19 bases in between.

The V gene is TRBV9, the J gene TRBJ2-5; the D gene is possibly TRBD2 (6 bases). Trimming took 0 bases from V and 4 from J, leaving 10 bases between them. CDR1 and CDR2 from the germline V gene are SGDLS and YYNGEE. The CDR3 sequence is 14 residues long. Here the CDR3 reads CASSVGLAPETQYF. The DNA for the CDR3 is TGTGCCAGCAGCGTAGGGCTAGCGCCAGAGACCCAGTACTTC.

The chain has TRBV10-3 and TRBJ1-2; D perhaps matches TRBD1 (6 bases). CDR1 and CDR2 from the germline V gene are ENHRY and SYGVKD. V lost 8 bases and J lost 3, with 19 bases in between. This CDR3 spans 15 amino acids. The CDR3, as DNA: TGTGCCATCCACTCTCTCCGGGACAAACACTATGGCTACACCTTC. It specifies CAIHSLRDKHYGYTF.

This clonotype was found a few times. The chain combines TRBV2 with TRBJ1-5; 8 positions agree with TRBD1. Germline-derived CDR1 and CDR2 are SNHLY and FYNNEI. V shed 7 bases and J 1 base; nucleotides not matched to a gene: 12. The CDR3 is 17 residues long. CDR3 residues: CASNGQGGGRSNQPQHF. The CDR3 DNA reads as TGTGCCAGCAATGGACAGGGAGGGGGCAGAAGCAATCAGCCCCAGCATTTT.

This clonotype was observed at least ten times. The J gene is TRBJ1-6, the V gene TRBV12-3 or TRBV12-4; TRBD1 matches 8 bases. V trimming: 5 bases; J trimming: 6 bases; junction bases outside the gene matches: 9. This CDR3 has 16 amino acids. CDR3 protein: CASSPRTGIGNSPLHF. DNA of the CDR3: TGTGCCAGCAGTCCGCGGACAGGGATAGGTAATTCACCCCTCCACTTT.

This chain links TRBV5-1 with TRBJ2-2; tentative D call: TRBD2 (6 bases). This CDR3 region has 14 residues. Germline V gene data show CDR1 as SGHRS and CDR2 as YFSETQ. Between the trimmed V and J ends, which lost 4 bases and 3 bases, there was a span of 10 bases. The CDR3 DNA sequence: TGCGCCAGCAGCGTGGGACTTCACACCGGGGAGCTGTTTTTT. It yields the protein CASSVGLHTGELFF.

The table lists this clonotype with a few counts. The J gene is TRBJ2-6, the V gene TRBV29-1; D is ambiguous. Germline-derived CDR1 and CDR2 are SQVTM and ANQGSEA. CDR3 length: 13 residues. The CDR3 protein is CTPVDPGANVLTF. In nucleotides, the CDR3 is TGCACCCCCGTGGACCCTGGGGCCAACGTCCTGACTTTC.

This clonotype is a singleton in its sample. This rearrangement joins TRBV9 to TRBJ1-1; 8 bases fit TRBD1. CDR3 length: 15 amino acids. V was clipped by 3 bases and J by 3 bases; unmatched bases: 7. Germline loops: CDR1 SGDLS, CDR2 YYNGEE. In DNA, the CDR3 is TGTGCCAGCAGCGGACCCAGGGGGCCGGACACTGAAGCTTTCTTT. This codes for CASSGPRGPDTEAFF.

The chain has TRBV30 and TRBJ2-1, with TRBD2 identical over 13 bases. This CDR3 comprises 13 residues. From germline, CDR1 is GTSNPN and CDR2 SVGIG (reference sequence). The trim removed 7 bases at V and 9 bases at J, leaving 6 bases unmatched. The CDR3 protein is CASELAGGLEQFF. CDR3 sequence (DNA): TGTGCCTCGGAACTAGCGGGAGGGCTTGAGCAGTTCTTC.

Only a few counts were recorded for this clonotype. The chain is built from TRBV2 and TRBJ1-5; 7 bases line up with TRBD1. Germline V gene data show CDR1 as SNHLY and CDR2 as FYNNEI. J lost 10 bases, V lost 5 bases, and 14 bases had no gene match. CDR3 length: 15 amino acids. CDR3 bases: TGTGCCAGCAGTAGAAGACAGGGAAACTACCTCCCCCAGCATTTT. Protein product: CASSRRQGNYLPQHF. Full variable domain (outside the CDR3, taken from reference TRBV2 and TRBJ1-5): EPEVTQTPSHQVTQMGQEVILRCVPISNHLYFYWYRQILGQKVEFLVSFYNNEISEKSEIFDDQFSVERPDGSNFTLKIRSTKLEDSAMYFCASSRRQGNYLPQHFGDGTRLSIL.

The CDR3 spells CSAQDRANSPLHF. CDR3 nucleotides: TGCAGTGCCCAGGACAGGGCCAACTCACCCCTCCACTTT. The gene calls are TRBV20-1 and TRBJ1-6; 8 bases match TRBD1. V shed 6 bases and J 10 bases; nucleotides not matched to a gene: 8. There are 13 residues in the CDR3. Germline lookup yields CDR1 DFQATT and CDR2 SNEGSKA (reference sequence).